The present T cell receptor beta chain was sequenced within a study of persistence of HIV-infected CD4 T cells. General study findings and limits: TCRbeta richness was lower in CMV- and Gag-responding cells than in anti-CD3/anti-CD28-responding cells.

This was the immunoSEQ version 4 assay in survey mode. Data came from immunoSEQ multiplex PCR; TCRdb stores just in-frame clones and leaves some out. Of about 33,000 clones listed, around four fifths are singletons. Germline V gene sequence: CDR1 SGHNT, CDR2 YYREEE (reference sequence). The J segment lost 1 base and the V segment lost 5 bases, leaving 9 bases of the junction unmatched. CDR3 size: 17 residues. Overlapping HIV-1 Gag 15-mer peptides at about 1 ug per peptide per mL were used. Sorted nonresponding memory CD4+ T cells were CD40L-negative, CD69-negative, CD45RO-high. A note on this clone: Its antigen remains unknown.

This specimen consisted of cultured CD4+ T cells from PBMCs, obtained from a patient who received antiretroviral therapy. The rearrangement joins TRBV5-4 to TRBJ2-3; TRBD2 aligns across 11 bases. This receptor was taken from an adult with HIV. The donor label of this sample is uncertain. CDR3 DNA: TGTGCCAGCAGGCTCTTCCTAGCGGGGGGCCGCACAGATACGCAGTATTTT. It codes for CASRLFLAGGRTDTQYF.